This T cell receptor (beta chain) was documented in a study of technical replicates of blood from a handful of donors. The method was immunoSEQ multiplex PCR; TCRdb's version includes in-frame clones alone and lacks a portion of them. The sample has around 92,000 clones; 95% are singletons. Sequenced sample: T cells isolated from PBMCs. This receptor was taken from a human donor in good health.

In nucleotides, the CDR3 is TGTGCCAGCAGCTTAGTCGGGGTGGATTCACCCCTCCACTTT. Translation gives CASSLVGVDSPLHF. The J gene is TRBJ1-6, the V gene TRBV7-9; D unclear. The length of the CDR3 is 14 residues. V was clipped by 1 base and J by 8 bases, with 9 bases between them. The germline CDR1 and CDR2 sequences are SEHNR and FQNEAQ (reference sequence).